This TCR beta chain was documented in a study of T cell changes during pregnancy in multiple sclerosis. Measured with immunoSEQ multiplex PCR; TCRdb has only the in-frame clones, and not every one. The sample shows approximately 88,000 clones, 85% to 95% of them seen only once. With 6 bases clipped from V and 2 bases from J, the junction kept 8 bases outside the gene matches. CDR3 length equals 15 residues. Germline CDR1 is LNHDA and CDR2 is SQIVND (reference sequence). The receptor was derived from a female donor with multiple sclerosis, enrolled in a pregnancy study. Sequencing used peripheral blood, obtained in the third trimester of pregnancy. This chain links TRBV19 with TRBJ2-7, with 9 bases fitting TRBD1. The CDR3 protein is CASRATGGYTYEQYF. DNA for the CDR3: TGTGCCAGTAGAGCCACAGGGGGCTACACCTACGAGCAGTACTTC.